These 17 T cell receptor beta chains were all obtained from the same sample, sequenced in a study of cytomegalovirus exposure and HLA in healthy donors. 60 Vbeta and 13 Jbeta primers were used in PCR. The method was immunoSEQ multiplex PCR; TCRdb's version includes in-frame clones alone and lacks a portion of them. The sample carries around 150,000 clones, approximately 73% recorded once. Sequenced: PBMCs. These receptors all come from a man aged 30-40 years in good health and CMV-seropositive.

The chain joins TRBV18 to TRBJ1-1, with D possibly matching TRBD1 (6 bases). The V gene's germline CDR1 is KGHSH and CDR2 LQKENI. This CDR3 contains 16 residues. With 0 bases removed from V and 4 bases from J, the gap between germline ends came to 15 bases. CDR3 protein: CASSPPSWGRFTEAFF. The CDR3 bases are TGTGCCAGCTCACCACCATCGTGGGGGCGTTTCACTGAAGCTTTCTTT.

The chain couples TRBV29-1 to TRBJ2-5; tentatively, D is TRBD2 (5 bases). TRBJ2-7 matches the DNA end more closely, so the J call is doubtful. There are 13 residues in the CDR3. Germline V lookup: CDR1 SQVTM, CDR2 ANQGSEA. This CDR3 is CSVSGDRGYEQYF. CDR3 coding DNA: TGCAGCGTTTCAGGAGATCGGGGTTACGAGCAGTACTTC.

V usage is TRBV4-1 and J usage is TRBJ2-7; 7 nucleotides agree with TRBD2. Germline V gene sequence: CDR1 MGHRA, CDR2 YSYEKL. The J segment lost 2 bases and the V segment lost 0 bases, leaving 4 bases of the junction unmatched. This CDR3 is built from 15 residues. The CDR3 protein is CASSQDLGLAYEQYF. CDR3 coding DNA: TGCGCCAGCAGCCAAGATCTAGGACTAGCCTACGAGCAGTACTTC.

The CDR3 nucleotides are TGTGCCAGCAGTTACTTAACAGCCGGAAACACCATATATTTT. Translation gives CASSYLTAGNTIYF. The chain employs TRBV6-5 and TRBJ1-3; no reliable D call. The germline CDR1 and CDR2 sequences are MNHEY and SVGAGI. The V and J ends lost 1 base and 4 bases respectively, with 8 bases between them. The length of the CDR3 is 14 residues.

This clone occurred once. The CDR3 coding sequence is TGTGCCAGCAGTAATACAGGGGGCACTGAAGCTTTCTTT. Protein product: CASSNTGGTEAFF. This chain uses TRBV27 with TRBJ1-1; 8 nucleotides line up with TRBD1. Trimming cost V 5 bases and J 4 bases; bases outside gene matches: 3. The CDR3 covers 13 residues. Per germline, CDR1 MNHEY and CDR2 SMNVEV (reference sequence).

A remark on this clone: Other nucleotide sequences from this sample produce the same CDR3. The V and J genes are TRBV6-5 and TRBJ2-7; D is unresolved. The CDR3 runs 14 residues. V was trimmed by 0 bases and J by 2 bases, leaving 8 bases between them. The germline V gene has CDR1 MNHEY and CDR2 SVGAGI. The CDR3 sequence: CASSYSKGAYEQYF. As DNA, the CDR3 is TGTGCCAGCAGTTACTCGAAAGGAGCCTACGAGCAGTACTTC.

The genes are TRBV7-3 and TRBJ2-1; D is perhaps TRBD2 (6 bases). Trimming left V 3 bases short and J 8 bases short, with 17 bases between. The CDR3 extends over 15 amino acids. Germline V lookup: CDR1 SGHTA, CDR2 FQGTGA. This chain's CDR3 is CASSFGGTVGDEQFF. CDR3 coding DNA: TGTGCCAGCAGCTTTGGGGGGACCGTGGGCGATGAGCAGTTCTTC.

V and J are TRBV7-9 and TRBJ2-2; 10 bases are shared with TRBD2. After removal of 4 bases from V and 0 bases from J, the junction contained 8 bases not matched to a gene. Germline CDR1 and CDR2: SEHNR and FQNEAQ (reference sequence). The CDR3 is made up of 18 amino acids. CDR3 sequence reads: CASSSLLTSGANTGELFF. The CDR3 DNA follows: TGTGCCAGCAGCTCCCTCCTAACTAGCGGGGCGAACACCGGGGAGCTGTTTTTT.

The genes are TRBV5-1 and TRBJ2-5, with 9 bases identical to TRBD2. The J call is uncertain, as TRBJ2-7 better fits the DNA end. Germline V lookup: CDR1 SGHRS, CDR2 YFSETQ. The CDR3 has 14 amino acids. The CDR3 sequence: CASSLSGGTYEQYF. The CDR3 DNA follows: TGCGCCAGCTCCCTTAGCGGGGGTACCTACGAGCAGTACTTC.

This sequence joins TRBV11-2 and TRBJ2-5; D is uncertain. Looked up from germline, CDR1 is SGHAT and CDR2 is FQNNGV. V gave up 5 bases and J gave up 4 bases, with 8 bases separating them. CDR3 length equals 12 residues. The CDR3 region is CASSPAVETQYF. The DNA of the CDR3 is TGTGCCAGCAGCCCTGCGGTAGAGACCCAGTACTTC. Full variable domain (remainder filled in from reference TRBV11-2 and TRBJ2-5): EAGVAQSPRYKIIEKRQSVAFWCNPISGHATLYWYQQILGQGPKLLIQFQNNGVVDDSQLPKDRFSAERLKGVDSTLKIQPAKLEDSAVYLCASSPAVETQYFGPGTRLLVL.

This clone came up once. V gene TRBV28 combines with J gene TRBJ2-7; the D gene is possibly TRBD2 (5 bases). CDR1 and CDR2 (germline): MDHEN, SYDVKM. Trimming pared 4 bases from V and 2 bases from J, leaving 9 bases between. This CDR3 has 13 amino acids. CDR3 nucleotides: TGTGCCAGCAGTTCAAGCGGCCCCTACGAGCAGTACTTC. Its translation: CASSSSGPYEQYF.

V usage is TRBV28 and J usage is TRBJ1-3, with D perhaps TRBD1 (6 bases). Trimming removed 6 bases at V and 0 bases at J, with 9 bases between. The CDR3 runs 14 residues. Germline-derived CDR1 and CDR2 are MDHEN and SYDVKM. The CDR3 spells CASRKTGSGNTIYF. CDR3 DNA: TGTGCCAGCAGAAAGACAGGCTCTGGAAACACCATATATTTT.

The chain has TRBV6-1 and TRBJ2-7, with D maybe TRBD2 (5 bases). V dropped 0 bases and J dropped 6 bases, with 15 bases sitting between them. Per the germline V gene, CDR1 is MNHNS and CDR2 is SASEGT. CDR3 length: 15 amino acids. The CDR3 protein is CASSEARSLRAEQYF. Written as DNA, the CDR3 is TGTGCCAGCAGTGAAGCGCGGAGCCTGCGGGCCGAGCAGTACTTC.

The chain is built from TRBV7-9 and TRBJ1-2, with D maybe TRBD1 (5 bases). In germline, CDR1 is SEHNR, CDR2 FQNEAQ (reference sequence). The CDR3 is made up of 14 amino acids. Trimming cost V 6 bases and J 4 bases, with 15 bases left between them. CDR3 loop: CASRRGTDFYGYTF. The DNA for the CDR3 is TGTGCCAGCAGACGGGGGACCGACTTCTATGGCTACACCTTC.

V usage is TRBV10-3 and J usage is TRBJ2-7, with 10 bases lining up with TRBD1. This CDR3 has 14 amino acids. CDR1 ENHRY and CDR2 SYGVKD come from the germline V gene. After removal of 10 bases from V and 1 base from J, the junction contained 7 bases not matched to a gene. This chain's CDR3 is CATGDRGLSYEQYF. The CDR3 DNA sequence: TGTGCCACAGGGGACAGGGGACTTTCCTACGAGCAGTACTTC.

The rearrangement joins TRBV7-9 to TRBJ2-5; 8 bases agree with TRBD1. The germline CDR1 and CDR2 sequences are SEHNR and FQNEAQ (reference sequence). The junction had 17 bases not matched to a gene; V was cut back by 5 bases and J by 3 bases. CDR3 length: 18 amino acids. The DNA for the CDR3 is TGTGCCAGCAGCCACTGGGGAATCCGTGGACAGGGCGAAGAGACCCAGTACTTC. Protein product: CASSHWGIRGQGEETQYF.

The rearrangement links TRBV5-1 to TRBJ1-1; 8 bases line up with TRBD1. Trimming cost V 9 bases and J 1 base; bases outside gene matches: 5. Germline CDR1 is SGHRS and CDR2 is YFSETQ. This CDR3 contains 13 residues. CDR3 in amino acids: CATKTGANTEAFF. In DNA form, the CDR3 reads TGCGCCACTAAGACAGGGGCGAACACTGAAGCTTTCTTT.